This T cell receptor (beta chain) stems from a study of T cells in Graves' hyperthyroidism and ophthalmopathy. Germline loops: CDR1 LNHDA, CDR2 SQIVND (reference sequence). V lost 10 bases to trimming and J lost 4 bases, with 19 bases between them. This CDR3 spans 14 amino acids. Study findings and constraints: Using 13 V-J features, a model discriminated ophthalmopathy from stable hyperthyroidism. Blood also contained most expanded thyroid clonotypes above 0.001.

TCR beta CDR3 regions were amplified from RNA transcripts. An initial round of RT-PCR targeting the TCR CDR3 relied on the HTBI primer set. TCRdb ran MiXCR on the multiplex PCR reads and lists one entry per CDR3 protein. The table records 500,000 to 650,000 distinct CDR3 sequences, 40% to 50% of them present only once. A note on this clonotype: Its antigen is unidentified.

Uncontrolled infection, other autoimmune disease, pregnancy and lactation each barred patients from inclusion. Diagnoses were made from clinical symptoms, serum measures (thyroxine and TRAb), thyroid ultrasound and orbital computed tomography. Material for sequencing was peripheral blood or thyroid tissue (not recorded which). The J gene is TRBJ1-2, the V gene TRBV19, with a possible D match to TRBD1 (6 bases). This receptor was taken from an adult woman with Graves' disease, either hyperthyroidism or ophthalmopathy (not recorded which). The CDR3 coding sequence is TGTGCCACCCAACAGGCGTCCAGGGGCTATGGCTACACCTTC. This sequence encodes CATQQASRGYGYTF.